The TCR beta chain under discussion was sequenced for a study of blood T cell repertoires in COVID-19. The protocol was immunoSEQ multiplex PCR, while the TCRdb copy is restricted to in-frame clones and leaves out a portion. The table has under 300,000 clones, approximately 82% seen once. This clone appeared a few times. Germline CDR1 and CDR2: SGHAT and FQNNGV. Deletions cut 5 bases from V and 0 bases from J, with 11 bases between. This CDR3 region has 15 residues. The receptor's source is a man aged 25 to 40 who had recovered from COVID-19. Sequencing used peripheral blood. This sequence joins TRBV11-2 and TRBJ1-3, with D hard to call. The DNA for the CDR3 is TGTGCCAGCAGCGCACAGTATCTCTCTGGAAACACCATATATTTT. Translating it yields CASSAQYLSGNTIYF.